In this sample, the clone carrying this T cell receptor (beta chain) turned up once. This specimen comes from a study of blood T cell repertoires in COVID-19. Overall study context: Material from acute and convalescent COVID-19 was sourced from the United States, Italy and Spain. PBMCs, B-cell-depleted T cells, or T cells provided the cDNA or gDNA that made up the material.

Per the study methods: For nucleated cells, counts were estimated from reference gene primer amplification. Clones were read by immunoSEQ multiplex PCR, and TCRdb kept only the in-frame ones, dropping some. V, J and clone size derive from that table, while D and trimming were established from the DNA sequence. The sample shows more than 50,000 clones, about 93% of them seen only once. This receptor was obtained from a man aged 80 or over with acute or convalescent COVID-19. The sequencing input was peripheral blood.

The chain's CDR3 is CASSRDIGSVEAFF. CDR3 in DNA: TGTGCCAGCAGCCGCGACATAGGTAGTGTTGAAGCTTTCTTT. The rearrangement links TRBV11-1 to TRBJ1-1; D gene ambiguous. V lost 5 bases, J lost 7 bases, and 17 bases lay in between. This CDR3 comprises 14 residues. CDR1 and CDR2 (germline): SGHAT, FQDESV (reference sequence).